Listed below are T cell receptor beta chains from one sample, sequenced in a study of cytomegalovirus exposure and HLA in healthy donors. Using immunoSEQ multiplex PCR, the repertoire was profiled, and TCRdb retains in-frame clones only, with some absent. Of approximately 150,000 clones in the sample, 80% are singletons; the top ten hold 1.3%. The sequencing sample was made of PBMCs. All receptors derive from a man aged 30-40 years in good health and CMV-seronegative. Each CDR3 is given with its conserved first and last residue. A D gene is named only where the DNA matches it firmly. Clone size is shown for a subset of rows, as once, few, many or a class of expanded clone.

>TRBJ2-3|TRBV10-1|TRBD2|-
CASSESSGGVTDTQYF
TGCGCCAGCAGTGAGTCAAGCGGGGGGGTCACAGATACGCAGTATTTT
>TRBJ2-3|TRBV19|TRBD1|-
CASSPRDRGRGTDTQYF
TGTGCCAGTAGTCCCCGGGACAGGGGCCGGGGCACAGATACGCAGTATTTT
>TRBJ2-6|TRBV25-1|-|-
CASSAYRSSGANVLTF
TGTGCCAGCAGTGCTTACAGGAGCTCTGGGGCCAACGTCCTGACTTTC
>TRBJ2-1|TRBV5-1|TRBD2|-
CASSLAGLAGLNFYNEQFF
TGCGCCAGCAGCTTGGCGGGACTAGCGGGCCTCAACTTCTACAATGAGCAGTTCTTC
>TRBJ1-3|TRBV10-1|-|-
CASKQDSGNTIYF
TGCGCCAGCAAACAGGACTCTGGAAACACCATATATTTT
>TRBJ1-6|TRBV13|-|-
CASTGGQYNSPLHF
TGTGCCAGTACGGGAGGACAATATAATTCACCCCTCCACTTT
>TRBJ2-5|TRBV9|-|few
CASSPTSKETQYF
TGTGCCAGCAGCCCAACTAGCAAAGAGACCCAGTACTTC
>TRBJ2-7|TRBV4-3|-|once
CASSQEASGRREQYF
TGCGCCAGCAGCCAAGAGGCCAGCGGACGTCGAGAGCAGTACTTC
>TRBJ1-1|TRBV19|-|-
CATKRGHYEAFF
TGTGCCACTAAGAGGGGACATTATGAAGCTTTCTTT
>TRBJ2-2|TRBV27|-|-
CASSLYPAGELFF
TGTGCCAGCAGTTTATATCCAGCCGGGGAGCTGTTTTTT